This T cell receptor beta chain was captured by sequencing in a study of cytomegalovirus exposure and HLA in healthy donors (dated by TCRdb to 2015 to 2018). Study-level background: In an earlier analysis of 587 of the donors, around 290 Gb of sequence data and 117 million unique TCR beta sequences from some 170 million T cells were reported. Of the roughly 400 genotyped donors, 65% to 90% fell in the genetic ancestry cluster associated with self-reported Caucasian donors. On average, 235,054 unique TCR beta nucleotide sequences were sequenced per donor among a few hundred genotyped donors of the cohort, with 15% to 20% of those sequences being non-productive. Class I and class II HLA loci were covered by the typing at four-digit resolution. The study was designed to test whether signatures of past pathogen exposure could be identified by cataloging public T cell receptors. High-throughput TCR immunosequencing, statistical association of individual TCRs with disease status, and machine learning were combined to predict cytomegalovirus infection status. Approximately 310 gigabases of sequencing data and around 80 million unique TCR sequences made up an early release that covered roughly 670 HLA-typed donors. Along with the approximately 620-subject first cohort, a separate validation cohort of about 110 different subjects was used. A later genetic analysis took genome-wide SNP genotypes for about 60% of the roughly 670 donors and used that subset as a discovery cohort. Rather than drawing on any new phenotypic data, the later analysis identified candidate immune exposures from TCR beta sequences and the way those sequences occurred across donors. A later analysis re-examined previously published TCR beta repertoires from roughly 650 donors and added high-resolution HLA genotyping to investigate patterns of TCR occurrence. Alongside the repertoire data, information on donor age, sex, ethnicity and CMV serostatus was compiled. Roughly five DR-DQ haplotypes were handled as single units for association and clustering, since linkage in the cohort was strong. To decide whether each TCR beta V gene segment behaved as functional or pseudogenic, an earlier analysis of nearly 600 of the donors relied on high-throughput TCR beta sequencing. The number of donors typed differed by locus, with 629-630 for A, B, C, DRB1 and DQB1, around 520 for DQA1, some 570 for DPA1, and around 460 for DPB1. The study used immunosequencing to profile the T cell repertoires of approximately 630 subjects and linked those repertoires to cytomegalovirus serostatus. All discovery cohort repertoires had been generated using a single sequencing platform. Overall study results and their limits: Presence/absence analyses assumed roughly uniform sequencing depth across donors, an assumption that may not hold. According to a later analysis, most CMV-associated TCR beta chains appeared to be HLA-restricted, and the HLA associations seemed to be driven largely by CMV exposure. V-gene and J-gene trimming of TCR beta chains was associated with a missense DCLRE1C variant in a later genetic analysis, and the association was replicated in an independent cohort. Most TCR sequences were observed very rarely across donors, whereas some public TCRs were present in many individuals. Compared with the roughly 670-donor mean, donors in an Asian-associated ancestry cluster had fewer N-insertions in productive TCRs, according to a later genetic analysis. A later analysis reported that several top co-occurrence clusters appeared linked to parvovirus B19, influenza, CMV and Epstein-Barr virus. The only immune exposure information available for the cohort was CMV serostatus. Three of the identified cytomegalovirus-associated TCR beta chains were confirmed in vitro to be specific for cytomegalovirus antigens. A further reported finding was that TCR beta sequences accurately predicted the HLA-A and HLA-B alleles for most subjects in the first cohort. In a later analysis, HLA-associated TCR beta chains were found to be more clonally expanded and to have lower generation probabilities than equally common non-associated chains. The authors suggested that the approach could potentially be generalized to other disease states and immunological phenotypes. Because counts were too low, some 17 rarely observed V segments, including chromosome 9 orphons, were left out of the earlier analysis of roughly 600 of the donors. Specific HLA alleles were associated with about 17,000 TCR beta sequences at a false discovery rate of 0.05 in a later analysis. The study listed 164 TCR beta chains as associated with cytomegalovirus. A group of highly shared sequence variants was considered likely to be a technical artifact of the sequencing pipeline. Because the 87-base-pair reads could not distinguish some IMGT-functional V segments, including TRBV6-2 and TRBV6-3, those segments were excluded. Only TCR beta chains were sequenced in this cohort, and the absence of alpha or paired-chain data limited detectable features. Because HLA typing was missing for some donors at each locus, association tests included only the typed subset. In an earlier analysis of 587 of the donors, most TCR beta V segments appeared in productive rearrangements about 87% or about 30% of the time, broadly matching IMGT annotations. Linkage disequilibrium might explain the correlated functional status among segregating V segments, but an unknown experimental factor could not be ruled out. According to a later analysis, TCR association rates differed among HLA loci, with DRB1 alleles showing the most associated TCRs and HLA-C alleles showing the fewest. Assigning TCR associations to individual alleles was difficult when HLA alleles, especially DR and DQ, strongly co-occurred. In both the original and validation cohorts, the classifier was reported to diagnose cytomegalovirus status with high specificity and sensitivity.

As regards this clone: The antigen it binds to is not known. Qualities for individual bases were not recorded, and no much larger clone is one base off.

The library came from the immunoSEQ multiplex PCR assay. A mixture of 60 forward primers for TCR Vbeta segments and 13 reverse primers for TCR Jbeta segments was used in the multiplex PCR. Amplification of the CDR3 region of rearranged TCR beta genes was performed with a multiplex PCR assay on genomic DNA. The amplified TCR beta libraries were sequenced on the Illumina HiSeq System as 87-base-pair reads. For the original study's pipeline: In a later analysis, tens of millions of unique TCR beta chains were counted across the approximately 670 repertoires, and roughly 11 million of these chains were shared by at least two donors. Raw reads were error-corrected and collapsed into unique sequences with a nearest-neighbor algorithm that merged closely related sequences to remove PCR and sequencing errors. V, D and J gene segments were assigned by aligning CDR3 sequences to IMGT reference sequences. Each retained sequence needed at least a six-nucleotide match to both a V gene segment and a J gene segment. Rearrangements were classified as productive when the CDR3 lacked stop codons and remained in frame with V and J, and all other rearrangements were classified as non-productive. CDR3 was defined by IMGT convention, running from the second conserved V-encoded cysteine to the conserved J-encoded phenylalanine. In an earlier analysis of more than 550 of the donors, sequences lacking an unambiguous match to a single V gene segment were excluded. An earlier analysis of approximately 590 of the donors called V segments functional above 56.7% productive rearrangements and segregating when the between-donor standard deviation exceeded 5%. A statistical classification framework was built to diagnose cytomegalovirus status from the catalog of TCR beta chain sequences. In a later analysis, TCR nucleotide sequences were compared against IMGT/GENE-DB human TR gene sequences so that V and J genes could be assigned. A later analysis assigned CDR3 sequences and most-parsimonious VDJ recombination scenarios with the TCRdist pipeline. In a later analysis, each TCR beta chain was defined by its CDR3 amino acid sequence together with its V-gene family, and reads lacking a unique V-gene family were excluded. As a way to deal with suspected cross-contamination and a sequencing artifact, a later analysis dropped under 600 nucleotide sequences that were highly shared and had low generation probability. A later analysis calculated a clonal expansion index for each public chain from normalized within-repertoire ranks of inferred template counts. Generation probabilities in a later analysis came from a VDJ recombination model fitted to out-of-frame rearrangements, and those results were checked against IGoR. A later analysis scored TCR-TCR, TCR-HLA and TCR-CMV co-occurrence with hypergeometric tests, applying a repertoire-size bias correction to TCR pairs. A later analysis estimated false discovery rates by permuting HLA or CMV assignments 20 times. A later analysis grouped co-occurring TCRs with DBSCAN, adding TCRdist sequence similarity when clustering within HLA-allele-positive subsets. Co-occurrence clustering excluded repertoires with fewer than 30,000 or more than 120,000 public chains, plus five with anomalous nucleotide sharing. In its TCRdb copy, this immuneACCESS table keeps in-frame sequences only and misses some clones. Where compared with another copy, unresolved V genes explain less than half of these, and the others have no known cause. V and J calls and clone size are as listed in that table; D and trimming were resolved from the DNA. Counted in this sample were about 63,000 clones; 73% of them appeared once. Under 6.5% of the sample is held by the ten biggest clonotypes.

In total, approximately 700 healthy bone marrow donors made up the cohort. At the time of sampling, all cohort members were nominally healthy, though unrecorded immune exposures were likely present. The donor was CMV seronegative and was included in the group of several hundred seronegative cohort members. A peripheral blood sample was collected from each donor, and TCR beta sequencing was performed on peripheral blood mononuclear cells. Genomic DNA extraction from the blood cell samples was performed with the Qiagen DNeasy Blood Extraction Kit. The CDR3 covers 17 residues, taking in both the cysteine and the phenylalanine. The retained sequence is limited to the CDR3, 51 bases, with the frame set at the first base. At the junction V is shortened by 4 bases and J by 1 base; bases outside the gene matches: 9. From a lookup of the germline V gene, CDR1 and CDR2 are SGHRS and YFSETQ.

The source is a man aged 50 to 60 in good health and CMV-seronegative. The sequence joins TRBV5-1 to TRBJ2-3, with 10 junctional bases fitting TRBD1. Material for sequencing was PBMCs. The CDR3 region reads CASSLSTGGSGTDTQYF. The DNA sequence is TGCGCCAGCAGCCTCTCGACAGGGGGCTCGGGCACAGATACGCAGTATTTT.